The rows below give T cell receptor beta chains drawn from one sample of a study of Graves' ophthalmopathy and Graves' hyperthyroidism. One entry per CDR3 protein, called by TCRdb with MiXCR from the multiplex PCR reads. The sample records hundreds of thousands of distinct CDR3 sequences, about 41% being singletons. Input material: peripheral blood. These receptors came from an adult man with Graves' ophthalmopathy. Each CDR3 is given with its conserved first and last residue. Each record gives: clone size, D gene, J gene, V gene, CDR3 protein, CDR3 DNA. A D gene is named only where the DNA matches it firmly. The size of a clone is reported for some rows only, either as once, few or many, or as a class for expanded clones.

NA,NA,TRBJ2-7,TRBV29-1,CSVGPQGSDEQYF,TGCAGCGTTGGACCACAGGGTTCTGATGAGCAGTACTTC
NA,NA,TRBJ2-3,TRBV25-1,CASSEGDGSTDTQYF,TGTGCCAGCAGTGAAGGGGACGGTAGCACAGATACGCAGTATTTT
few,NA,TRBJ2-2,TRBV6-4,CASSEGRLFNTGELFF,TGTGCCAGCAGTGAGGGACGTCTGTTCAACACCGGGGAGCTGTTTTTT
many,NA,TRBJ2-7,TRBV20-1,CSARDSGGWYEQYF,TGCAGTGCTAGAGATAGTGGAGGGTGGTACGAGCAGTACTTC
many,NA,TRBJ1-5,TRBV3-1,CASSKQDSNQPQHF,TGTGCCAGCAGCAAACAGGATAGCAATCAGCCCCAGCATTTT
NA,NA,TRBJ1-4,TRBV7-3,CASSLTAPGGDGKLFF,TGTGCCAGCAGCTTAACGGCCCCCGGGGGGGACGGGAAACTGTTTTTT
many,NA,TRBJ1-5,TRBV19,CASSIRRDNQPQHF,TGTGCCAGTAGCATCCGCAGGGACAATCAGCCCCAGCATTTT
NA,NA,TRBJ2-7,TRBV2,CASSPEGPKRVAYKQYF,TGTGCCAGCAGTCCCGAGGGCCCGAAACGGGTGGCCTACAAGCAGTACTTC
many,NA,TRBJ2-2,TRBV19,CASMAGFGELFF,TGTGCCAGTATGGCAGGGTTCGGGGAGCTGTTTTTT
many,NA,TRBJ1-1,TRBV2,CASSRTEAFF,TGTGCCAGCAGTCGGACAGAAGCTTTCTTT
few,NA,TRBJ2-7,TRBV10-3,CASSEAPLLVYEQYF,TGTGCCAGCAGTGAAGCTCCGTTACTAGTCTACGAGCAGTACTTC
many,NA,TRBJ2-6,TRBV7-8,CASSSFRSRFGANVLTF,TGTGCCAGCAGCTCGTTTAGGAGCCGGTTTGGGGCCAACGTCCTGACTTTC
once,TRBD1,TRBJ1-2,TRBV7-2,CASRETGDREAHGYTF,TGTGCCAGCAGGGAAACGGGGGACAGGGAAGCTCATGGCTACACCTTC
few,NA,TRBJ2-5,TRBV6-6,CASMTGLQETQYF,TGTGCCAGCATGACGGGGCTCCAAGAGACCCAGTACTTC
NA,TRBD1,TRBJ2-7,TRBV2,CASRWTGRDLYEQYF,TGTGCCAGCAGGTGGACAGGGCGAGATCTCTACGAGCAGTACTTC
few,NA,TRBJ1-2,TRBV5-8,CASSGDINYGYTF,TGTGCCAGCAGCGGGGACATTAACTATGGCTACACCTTC
few,NA,TRBJ1-2,TRBV10-3,CASSYRGRGKGGYTF,TGTGCCAGCAGTTATCGTGGAAGGGGCAAGGGTGGCTACACCTTC
NA,NA,TRBJ1-1,TRBV18,CASSEKGEATEAFF,TGTGCCAGCTCAGAGAAGGGGGAGGCCACTGAAGCTTTCTTT
NA,NA,TRBJ2-3,TRBV7-9,CASSLAYRGNTDTQYF,TGTGCCAGCAGCTTAGCCTATAGAGGTAACACAGATACGCAGTATTTT
many,NA,TRBJ2-5,TRBV7-3,CASSFRGAPGQETQYF,TGTGCCAGCAGCTTCCGCGGGGCCCCCGGCCAAGAGACCCAGTACTTC
few,TRBD1,TRBJ1-6,TRBV13,CASSRQGLSSYNSPLHF,TGTGCCAGCAGCAGACAGGGCCTGAGCTCCTATAATTCACCCCTCCACTTT
NA,NA,TRBJ2-7,TRBV29-1,CSVQEGDYEQYF,TGCAGCGTTCAGGAGGGGGACTACGAGCAGTACTTC
many,TRBD1,TRBJ2-7,TRBV11-1,CASSYNRGSHEQYF,TGTGCCAGCAGCTACAACAGGGGCTCCCACGAGCAGTACTTC
many,TRBD2,TRBJ2-2,TRBV7-9,CASSPRGLAVYTGELFF,TGTGCCAGCAGCCCCCGTGGGCTAGCGGTATACACCGGGGAGCTGTTTTTT
NA,TRBD1,TRBJ2-5,TRBV2,CASRLAGRGRWETQYF,TGTGCCAGCAGATTGGCCGGCAGGGGGCGGTGGGAGACCCAGTACTTC
NA,NA,TRBJ1-1,TRBV5-1,CASKLRGDTEAFF,TGCGCCAGCAAGCTTCGGGGAGACACTGAAGCTTTCTTT
NA,NA,TRBJ1-2,TRBV29-1,CSVDQGVGTDYGYTF,TGCAGCGTTGACCAGGGTGTAGGCACTGACTATGGCTACACCTTC
NA,TRBD1,TRBJ1-5,TRBV10-3,CAISGHGQGTQHF,TGTGCCATCAGTGGCCATGGACAGGGTACCCAGCATTTT